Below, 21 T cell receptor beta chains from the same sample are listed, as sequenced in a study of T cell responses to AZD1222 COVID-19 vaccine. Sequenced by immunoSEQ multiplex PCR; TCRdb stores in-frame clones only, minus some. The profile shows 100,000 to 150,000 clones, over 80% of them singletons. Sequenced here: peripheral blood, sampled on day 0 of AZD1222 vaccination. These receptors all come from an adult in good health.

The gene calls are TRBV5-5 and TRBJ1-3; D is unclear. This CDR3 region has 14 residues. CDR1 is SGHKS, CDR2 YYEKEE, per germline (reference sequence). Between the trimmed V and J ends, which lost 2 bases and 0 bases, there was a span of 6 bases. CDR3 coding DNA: TGTGCCAGCAGCTTTTTCAACTCTGGAAACACCATATATTTT. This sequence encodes CASSFFNSGNTIYF.

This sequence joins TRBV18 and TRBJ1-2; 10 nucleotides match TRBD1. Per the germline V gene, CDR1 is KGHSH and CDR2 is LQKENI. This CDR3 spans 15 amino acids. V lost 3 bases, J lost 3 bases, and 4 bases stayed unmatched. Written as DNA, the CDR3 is TGTGCCAGCTCACCCGGACAGGGGGAGGACTATGGCTACACCTTC. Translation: CASSPGQGEDYGYTF.

Here the CDR3 DNA reads TGTGCCAGCAGTTACTACAGGGACGGGATAGGAACCCAGCATTTT. Translated: CASSYYRDGIGTQHF. The chain is built from TRBV6-5 and TRBJ1-5, with a weak D call TRBD1 (6 bases). Germline-derived CDR1 and CDR2 are MNHEY and SVGAGI. The CDR3 has 15 residues. Trimming cost V 1 base and J 11 bases, with 18 bases left between them.

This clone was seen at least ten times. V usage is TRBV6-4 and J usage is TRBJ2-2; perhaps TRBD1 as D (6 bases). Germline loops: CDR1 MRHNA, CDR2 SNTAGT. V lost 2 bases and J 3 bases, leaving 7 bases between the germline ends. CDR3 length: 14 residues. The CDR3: CASSDRTDTGELFF. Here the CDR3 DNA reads TGTGCCAGCAGTGACAGGACAGACACCGGGGAGCTGTTTTTT.

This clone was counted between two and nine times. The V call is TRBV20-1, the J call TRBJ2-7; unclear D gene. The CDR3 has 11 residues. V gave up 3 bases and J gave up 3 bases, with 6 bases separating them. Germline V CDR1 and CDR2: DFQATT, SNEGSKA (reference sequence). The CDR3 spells CSASELYEQYF. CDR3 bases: TGCAGTGCTAGCGAACTCTACGAGCAGTACTTC.

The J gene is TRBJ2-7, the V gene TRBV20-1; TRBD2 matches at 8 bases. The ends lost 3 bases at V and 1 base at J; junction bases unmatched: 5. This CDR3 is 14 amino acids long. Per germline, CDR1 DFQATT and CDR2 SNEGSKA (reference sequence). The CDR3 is CSASRSGTSYEQYF. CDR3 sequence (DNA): TGCAGTGCTAGTCGTAGCGGGACTTCCTACGAGCAGTACTTC.

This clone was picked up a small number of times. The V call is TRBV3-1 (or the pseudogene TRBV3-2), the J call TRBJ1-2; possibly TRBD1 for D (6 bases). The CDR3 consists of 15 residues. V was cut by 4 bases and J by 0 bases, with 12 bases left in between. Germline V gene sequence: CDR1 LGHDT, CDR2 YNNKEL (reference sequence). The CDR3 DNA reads TGTGCCAGCAGCCTTACAGGGTCCGCTAACTATGGCTACACCTTC. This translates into CASSLTGSANYGYTF.

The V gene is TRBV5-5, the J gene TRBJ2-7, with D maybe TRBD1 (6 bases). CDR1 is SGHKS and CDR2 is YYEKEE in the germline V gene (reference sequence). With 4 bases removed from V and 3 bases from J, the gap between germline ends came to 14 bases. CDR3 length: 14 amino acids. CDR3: CASSPPGAGYEQYF. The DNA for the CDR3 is TGTGCCAGCAGCCCTCCAGGGGCAGGCTACGAGCAGTACTTC.

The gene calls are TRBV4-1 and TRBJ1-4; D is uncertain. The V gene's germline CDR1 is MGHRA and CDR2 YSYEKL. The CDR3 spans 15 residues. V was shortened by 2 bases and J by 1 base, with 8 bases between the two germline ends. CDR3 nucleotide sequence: TGCGCCAGCAGCCAACCGACCTTAACTAATGAAAAACTGTTTTTT. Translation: CASSQPTLTNEKLFF.

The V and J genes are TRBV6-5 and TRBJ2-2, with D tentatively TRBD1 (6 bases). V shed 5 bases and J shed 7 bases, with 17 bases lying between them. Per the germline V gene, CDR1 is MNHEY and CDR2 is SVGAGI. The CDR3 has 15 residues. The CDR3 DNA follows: TGTGCCAGCAGTCGGACAGATATCACAGGCGGGGAGCTGTTTTTT. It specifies CASSRTDITGGELFF.

The DNA of the CDR3 is TGCAGCGTGGAAACTAGGGTTCGGTTCTTC. Translating gives CSVETRVRFF. This chain joins TRBV29-1 and TRBJ2-1; D perhaps matches TRBD2 (5 bases). This CDR3 contains 10 residues. CDR1 is SQVTM and CDR2 is ANQGSEA in the germline V gene. V lost 6 bases to trimming and J lost 15 bases, with 15 bases between them.

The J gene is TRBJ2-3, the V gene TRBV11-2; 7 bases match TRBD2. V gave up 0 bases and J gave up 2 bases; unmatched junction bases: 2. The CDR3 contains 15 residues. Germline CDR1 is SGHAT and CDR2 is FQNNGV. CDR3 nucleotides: TGTGCCAGCAGCTTAGACAGCGGGGCCACAGATACGCAGTATTTT. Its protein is CASSLDSGATDTQYF.

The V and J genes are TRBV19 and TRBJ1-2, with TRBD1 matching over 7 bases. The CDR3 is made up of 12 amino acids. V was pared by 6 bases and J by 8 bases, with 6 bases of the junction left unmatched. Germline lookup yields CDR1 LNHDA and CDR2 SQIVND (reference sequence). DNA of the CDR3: TGTGCCAGTAGGGACCCGGGACAGGGCTACACCTTC. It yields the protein CASRDPGQGYTF.

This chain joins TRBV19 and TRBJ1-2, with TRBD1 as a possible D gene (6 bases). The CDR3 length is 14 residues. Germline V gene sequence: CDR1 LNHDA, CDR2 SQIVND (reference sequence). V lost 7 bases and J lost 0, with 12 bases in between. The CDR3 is CASTPGQTNYGYTF. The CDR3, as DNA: TGTGCCAGTACCCCGGGACAAACTAACTATGGCTACACCTTC.

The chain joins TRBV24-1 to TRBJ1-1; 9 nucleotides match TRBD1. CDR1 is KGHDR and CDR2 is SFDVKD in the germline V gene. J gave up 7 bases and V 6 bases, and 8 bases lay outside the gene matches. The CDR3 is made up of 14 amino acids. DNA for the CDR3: TGTGCCACCAGTACAGGACAGGGGCAGGGTGAAGCTTTCTTT. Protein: CATSTGQGQGEAFF.

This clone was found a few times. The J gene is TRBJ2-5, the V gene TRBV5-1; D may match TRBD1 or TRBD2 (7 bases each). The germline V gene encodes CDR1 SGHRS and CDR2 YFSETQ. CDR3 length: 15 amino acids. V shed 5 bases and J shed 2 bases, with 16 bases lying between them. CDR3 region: CASREQGRGQETQYF. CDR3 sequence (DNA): TGCGCCAGCAGGGAACAGGGGAGGGGACAAGAGACCCAGTACTTC.

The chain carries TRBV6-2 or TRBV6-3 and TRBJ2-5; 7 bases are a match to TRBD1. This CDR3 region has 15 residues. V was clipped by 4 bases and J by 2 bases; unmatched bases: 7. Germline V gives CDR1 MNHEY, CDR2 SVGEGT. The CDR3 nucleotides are TGTGCCAGCAGTTCCACCCAGGGGGAGCAAGAGACCCAGTACTTC. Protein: CASSSTQGEQETQYF.

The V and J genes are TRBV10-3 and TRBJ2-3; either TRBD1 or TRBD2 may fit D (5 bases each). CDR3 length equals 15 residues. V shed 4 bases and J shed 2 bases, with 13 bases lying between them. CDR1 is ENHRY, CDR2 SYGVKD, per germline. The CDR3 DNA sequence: TGTGCCATCAGTGGTGGTGGGGGAGCCACAGATACGCAGTATTTT. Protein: CAISGGGGATDTQYF.

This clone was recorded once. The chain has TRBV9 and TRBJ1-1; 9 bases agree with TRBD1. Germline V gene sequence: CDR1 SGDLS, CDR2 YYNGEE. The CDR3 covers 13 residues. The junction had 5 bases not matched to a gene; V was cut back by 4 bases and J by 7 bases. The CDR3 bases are TGTGCCAGCAGCAAGGGACAGGGTGATGAAGCTTTCTTT. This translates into CASSKGQGDEAFF.

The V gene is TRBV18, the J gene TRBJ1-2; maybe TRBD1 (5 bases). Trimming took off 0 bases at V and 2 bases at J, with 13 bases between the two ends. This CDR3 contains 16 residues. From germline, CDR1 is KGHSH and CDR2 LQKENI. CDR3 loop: CASSPPDRTPNYGYTF. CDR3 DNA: TGTGCCAGCTCACCACCGGATAGGACACCGAACTATGGCTACACCTTC. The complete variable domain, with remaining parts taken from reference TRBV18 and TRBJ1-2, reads NAGVMQNPRHLVRRRGQEARLRCSPMKGHSHVYWYRQLPEEGLKFMVYLQKENIIDESGMPKERFSAEFPKEGPSILRIQQVVRGDSAAYFCASSPPDRTPNYGYTFGSGTRLTVV.

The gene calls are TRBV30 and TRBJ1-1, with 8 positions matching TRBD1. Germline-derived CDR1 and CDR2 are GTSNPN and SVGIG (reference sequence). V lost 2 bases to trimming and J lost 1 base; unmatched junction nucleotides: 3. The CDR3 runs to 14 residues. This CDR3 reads CAWSFQGANTEAFF. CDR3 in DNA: TGTGCCTGGAGTTTCCAGGGGGCGAACACTGAAGCTTTCTTT.